These 21 T cell receptor beta chains were sequenced from one sample in a study of T cell responses to AZD1222 COVID-19 vaccine. The method was immunoSEQ multiplex PCR; TCRdb's version includes in-frame clones alone and lacks a portion of them. The sample lists roughly 100,000 clones; around 90% were seen once. The input for sequencing was peripheral blood, taken on day 0 of AZD1222 vaccination. These receptor sequences come from an adult in good health.

The J gene is TRBJ2-7, the V gene TRBV7-2; TRBD1 is a possible D gene (7 bases). CDR3 length equals 15 residues. Trimming pared 5 bases from V and 3 bases from J, leaving 17 bases between. The germline CDR1 and CDR2 sequences are SGHTA and FQGNSA. The CDR3 nucleotides read TGTGCCAGCAGCGATGGGGGGACAGACCTCTACGAGCAGTACTTC. Protein: CASSDGGTDLYEQYF.

V is TRBV4-2 and J is TRBJ1-2; D is undetermined. Trimming cost V 0 bases and J 6 bases, with 17 bases left between them. Looked up from germline, CDR1 is LGHNA and CDR2 is YNFKEQ. The CDR3 length is 16 residues. The CDR3 here is CASSQDYRKAVDGYTF. The CDR3 DNA follows: TGTGCCAGCAGCCAAGATTACAGAAAAGCAGTGGATGGCTACACCTTC.

This clone has just one count. The V gene is TRBV7-6, the J gene TRBJ1-6; D possibly corresponds to TRBD1 (5 bases). V was pared by 1 base and J by 10 bases, with 20 bases between. The CDR3 spans 17 residues. CDR1 is SGHVS and CDR2 is FNYEAQ in the germline V gene. CDR3 loop: CASSLVRGRGLGSPLHF. The CDR3 region has the DNA TGTGCCAGCAGCTTAGTAAGAGGGAGGGGACTAGGCTCACCCCTCCACTTT. Looking up the rest from reference TRBV7-6 and TRBJ1-6 gives the full variable domain: GAGVSQSPRYKVTKRGQDVALRCDPISGHVSLYWYRQALGQGPEFLTYFNYEAQQDKSGLPNDRFSAERPEGSISTLTIQRTEQRDSAMYRCASSLVRGRGLGSPLHFGNGTRLTVT.

This clone was counted between two and nine times. V and J are TRBV6-1 and TRBJ2-7, with a tentative D call TRBD1 (5 bases). CDR1 and CDR2 (germline): MNHNS, SASEGT. Deletions cut 0 bases from V and 3 bases from J, with 9 bases between. The CDR3 extends over 14 amino acids. The CDR3 region is CASSEAGHLYEQYF. CDR3 sequence (DNA): TGTGCCAGCAGTGAAGCAGGACACCTCTACGAGCAGTACTTC.

CDR3 loop: CASRQDSPYEQYF. Here the CDR3 DNA reads TGTGCCAGCAGACAGGACAGTCCCTACGAGCAGTACTTC. The chain is built from TRBV28 and TRBJ2-7; possible D gene TRBD1, 6 bases. The CDR3 loop spans 13 amino acids. Germline V gene lookup returns CDR1 MDHEN and CDR2 SYDVKM. Trimming removed 6 bases at V and 2 bases at J, with 11 bases between.

The gene calls are TRBV11-2 and TRBJ2-2; a possible D gene is TRBD2 (6 bases). Germline V gene lookup returns CDR1 SGHAT and CDR2 FQNNGV. The CDR3 spans 17 residues. With 3 bases removed from V and 4 bases from J, the gap between germline ends came to 18 bases. This CDR3 reads CASSFQGWRAATGELFF. The CDR3 region has the DNA TGTGCCAGCAGCTTCCAGGGATGGAGGGCAGCCACCGGGGAGCTGTTTTTT.

The CDR3 spells CASSLKGGAPTIYF. Here the CDR3 DNA reads TGTGCCAGCAGTTTAAAGGGTGGGGCCCCGACCATATATTTT. The V call is TRBV27, the J call TRBJ1-3; D is perhaps TRBD1 (5 bases). The CDR3 is 14 residues long. Germline-derived CDR1 and CDR2 are MNHEY and SMNVEV (reference sequence). Trimming took off 2 bases at V and 10 bases at J, with 15 bases between the two ends.

This chain links TRBV11-3 with TRBJ2-7; TRBD1 aligns across 10 bases. Germline V gives CDR1 SGHNT, CDR2 YENEEA. CDR3 length: 15 amino acids. V lost 5 bases and J lost 0; bases outside the gene matches: 4. The CDR3 nucleotides are TGTGCCAGCAGCCGGGGACAGGGGAACTCCTACGAGCAGTACTTC. Amino acids: CASSRGQGNSYEQYF.

V usage is TRBV3-1 (or the pseudogene TRBV3-2) and J usage is TRBJ2-7; D may be TRBD1 (6 bases). V was pared by 5 bases and J by 4 bases, with 12 bases between. The CDR3 extends over 13 amino acids. Germline V gene lookup returns CDR1 LGHDT and CDR2 YNNKEL (reference sequence). The CDR3 region is CASSGRGTYEQYF. The CDR3 DNA sequence: TGTGCCAGCAGCGGCAGGGGAACGTACGAGCAGTACTTC.

The rearrangement joins TRBV27 to TRBJ1-2, with a weak D call TRBD1 (6 bases). Trimming pared 5 bases from V and 0 bases from J, leaving 13 bases between. Germline assignment: CDR1 MNHEY and CDR2 SMNVEV (reference sequence). The CDR3 covers 15 residues. The chain's CDR3 is CASSPRTEPNYGYTF. The DNA for the CDR3 is TGTGCCAGCAGTCCTCGGACAGAGCCTAACTATGGCTACACCTTC.

This clone appeared a single time. V is TRBV1 and J is TRBJ1-5; no check of the table's D call, TRBD1, against the DNA was made. TRBV1 is deemed a pseudogene. CDR3 size: 18 residues. The CDR3: CTSSQDCAGTGVNQPQHF. As DNA, the CDR3 is TGCACCAGCAGCCAAGACTGTGCCGGGACAGGGGTAAATCAGCCCCAGCATTTT.

CDR3 sequence reads: CASSWGNTEAFF. The CDR3 region has the DNA TGTGCCAGCAGTTGGGGTAACACTGAAGCTTTCTTT. The chain employs TRBV12-3 or TRBV12-4 and TRBJ1-1; D not certain. V gave up 4 bases and J gave up 2 bases, with 5 bases separating them. This CDR3 is 12 amino acids long.

The chain couples TRBV28 to TRBJ2-1, with a possible D match to TRBD1 (5 bases). CDR3 length: 13 amino acids. Trimming left V 7 bases short and J 5 bases short, with 12 bases between. Germline V CDR1 and CDR2: MDHEN, SYDVKM. CDR3 coding DNA: TGTGCCAGCAAACAGGCGACGCACAATGAGCAGTTCTTC. Its translation: CASKQATHNEQFF.

This chain joins TRBV7-9 and TRBJ1-2; 7 positions agree with TRBD1. Germline CDR1 and CDR2: SEHNR and FQNEAQ (reference sequence). The trim removed 0 bases at V and 10 bases at J, leaving 8 bases unmatched. This CDR3 comprises 14 residues. Here the CDR3 DNA reads TGTGCCAGCAGCTTAGCCGACAGGGAAGGGATCTACACCTTC. It is translated as CASSLADREGIYTF.

This chain connects TRBV29-1 to TRBJ1-1, with 8 bases aligning to TRBD1. Germline lookup yields CDR1 SQVTM and CDR2 ANQGSEA. V trimming: 6 bases; J trimming: 1 base; junction bases outside the gene matches: 4. The CDR3 is made up of 13 amino acids. This CDR3 is CSVFGQGNTEAFF. The CDR3 DNA reads as TGCAGCGTCTTCGGACAGGGGAACACTGAAGCTTTCTTT.

CDR3 amino acids: CASATGTDTQYF. In nucleotides, the CDR3 is TGTGCCAGCGCAACAGGGACAGATACGCAGTATTTT. The chain has TRBV5-4 and TRBJ2-3; D may be TRBD1 (6 bases). There are 12 residues in the CDR3. V shed 7 bases and J shed 3 bases, with 9 bases lying between them. CDR1 and CDR2 from the germline V gene are SGHNT and YYREEE (reference sequence).

A few counts support this clone. The rearrangement joins TRBV5-1 to TRBJ1-1, with D perhaps TRBD1 (6 bases). The CDR3 contains 15 residues. V dropped 6 bases and J dropped 1 base, with 16 bases sitting between them. Germline V gene sequence: CDR1 SGHRS, CDR2 YFSETQ. The CDR3 nucleotides read TGCGCCAGCAACATAGGGGGGAATCCGAACACTGAAGCTTTCTTT. Translating it yields CASNIGGNPNTEAFF.

The chain joins TRBV30 to TRBJ2-7; TRBD1 agrees at 8 bases. CDR3 size: 15 residues. J gave up 2 bases and V 3 bases, and 9 bases lay outside the gene matches. Germline CDR1 and CDR2: GTSNPN and SVGIG (reference sequence). The CDR3 reads CAWSNDRGMAYEQYF. CDR3 bases: TGTGCCTGGAGCAATGACAGGGGAATGGCCTACGAGCAGTACTTC.

The chain recombines TRBV5-6 with TRBJ2-5, with TRBD2 identical over 12 bases. V shed 9 bases and J 5 bases; nucleotides not matched to a gene: 5. Germline V gene sequence: CDR1 SGHDT, CDR2 YYEEEE. CDR3 length: 13 residues. CDR3 sequence reads: CATGLAGLETQYF. The CDR3 nucleotides read TGTGCCACCGGACTAGCGGGGCTGGAGACCCAGTACTTC.

The chain recombines TRBV29-1 with TRBJ2-7, with unresolved D. This CDR3 is 11 amino acids long. Germline loops: CDR1 SQVTM, CDR2 ANQGSEA. V gave up 4 bases and J gave up 9 bases, with 13 bases separating them. For the CDR3, the DNA is TGCAGCGTTGCGTCTCCCTCGGTGCAGTACTTC. Translated, it gives CSVASPSVQYF.

V is TRBV6-5 and J is TRBJ1-2; D might be TRBD1 (5 bases). Per germline, CDR1 MNHEY and CDR2 SVGAGI. V was shortened by 5 bases and J by 3 bases, with 13 bases between the two germline ends. This CDR3 contains 14 residues. CDR3 sequence (DNA): TGTGCCAGCAGTCCCCAAGGCAGGGACTATGGCTACACCTTC. Protein sequence: CASSPQGRDYGYTF.